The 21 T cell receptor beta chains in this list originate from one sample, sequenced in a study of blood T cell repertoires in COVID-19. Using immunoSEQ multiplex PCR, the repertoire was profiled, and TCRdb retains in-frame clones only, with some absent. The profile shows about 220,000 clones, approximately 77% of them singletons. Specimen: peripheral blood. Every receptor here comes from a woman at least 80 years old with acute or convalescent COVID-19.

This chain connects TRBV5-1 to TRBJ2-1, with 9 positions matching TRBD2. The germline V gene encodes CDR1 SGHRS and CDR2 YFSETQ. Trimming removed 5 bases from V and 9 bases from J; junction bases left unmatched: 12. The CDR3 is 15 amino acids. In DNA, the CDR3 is TGCGCCAGCAGACCCGGGGTAGCGGGGGCGGGTGAGCAGTTCTTC. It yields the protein CASRPGVAGAGEQFF.

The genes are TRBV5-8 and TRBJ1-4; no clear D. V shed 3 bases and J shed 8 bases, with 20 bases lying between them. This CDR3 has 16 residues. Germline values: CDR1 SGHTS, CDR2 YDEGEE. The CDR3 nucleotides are TGTGCCAGCAGCTCGCCGGAGGGTATAGGAGGAGAAAAACTGTTTTTT. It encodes CASSSPEGIGGEKLFF. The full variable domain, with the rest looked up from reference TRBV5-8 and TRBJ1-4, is EAGVTQSPTHLIKTRGQQATLRCSPISGHTSVYWYQQALGLGLQFLLWYDEGEERNRGNFPPRFSGRQFPNYSSELNVNALELEDSALYLCASSSPEGIGGEKLFFGSGTQLSVL.

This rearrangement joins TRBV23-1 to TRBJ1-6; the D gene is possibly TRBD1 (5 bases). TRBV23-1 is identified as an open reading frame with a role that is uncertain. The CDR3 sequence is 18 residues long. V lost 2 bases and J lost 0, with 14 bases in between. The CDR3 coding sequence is TGCGCCAGCAGTCAACATTTACAGGTCCTCTCCTATAATTCACCCCTCCACTTT. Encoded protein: CASSQHLQVLSYNSPLHF.

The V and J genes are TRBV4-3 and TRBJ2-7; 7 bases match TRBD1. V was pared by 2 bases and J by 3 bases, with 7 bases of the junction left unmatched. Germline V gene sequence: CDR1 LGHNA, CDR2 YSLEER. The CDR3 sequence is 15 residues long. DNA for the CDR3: TGCGCCAGCAGCCAACGGGACAGAGGAGGCTACGAGCAGTACTTC. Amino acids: CASSQRDRGGYEQYF.

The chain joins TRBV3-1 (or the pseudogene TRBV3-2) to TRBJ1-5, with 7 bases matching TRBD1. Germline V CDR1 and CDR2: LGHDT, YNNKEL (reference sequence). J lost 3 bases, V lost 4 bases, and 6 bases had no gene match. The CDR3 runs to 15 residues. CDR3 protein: CASSLSGGNNQPQHF. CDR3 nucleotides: TGTGCCAGCAGCCTCTCAGGGGGGAACAATCAGCCCCAGCATTTT.

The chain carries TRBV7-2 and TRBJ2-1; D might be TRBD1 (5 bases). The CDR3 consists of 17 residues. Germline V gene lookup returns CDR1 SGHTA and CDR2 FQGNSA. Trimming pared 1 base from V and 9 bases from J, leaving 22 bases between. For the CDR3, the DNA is TGTGCCAGCAGCTTAGATGATGTCGGCAGGGTGGGCGGTGAGCAGTTCTTC. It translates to CASSLDDVGRVGGEQFF.

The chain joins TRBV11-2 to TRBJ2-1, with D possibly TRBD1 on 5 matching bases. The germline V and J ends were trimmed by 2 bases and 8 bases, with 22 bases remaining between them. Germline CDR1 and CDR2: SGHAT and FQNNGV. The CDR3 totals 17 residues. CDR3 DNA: TGTGCCAGCAGCTTATCTGGGAACCCGTCCAGGGATGATGAGCAGTTCTTC. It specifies CASSLSGNPSRDDEQFF.

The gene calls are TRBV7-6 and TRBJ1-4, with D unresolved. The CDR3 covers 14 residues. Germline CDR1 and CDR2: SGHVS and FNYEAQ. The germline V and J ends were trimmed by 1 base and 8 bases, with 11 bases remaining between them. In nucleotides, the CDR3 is TGTGCCAGCAGCTTAGAGAGGGTTCGGGAAAAACTGTTTTTT. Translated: CASSLERVREKLFF.

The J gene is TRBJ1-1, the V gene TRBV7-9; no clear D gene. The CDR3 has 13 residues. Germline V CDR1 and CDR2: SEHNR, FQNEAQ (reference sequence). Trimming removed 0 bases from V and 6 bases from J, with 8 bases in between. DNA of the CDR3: TGTGCCAGCAGCTTAGCAGCAAAAGCTGAAGCTTTCTTT. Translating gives CASSLAAKAEAFF. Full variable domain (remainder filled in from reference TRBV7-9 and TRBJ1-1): DTGVSQNPRHKITKRGQNVTFRCDPISEHNRLYWYRQTLGQGPEFLTYFQNEAQLEKSRLLSDRFSAERPKGSFSTLEIQRTEQGDSAMYLCASSLAAKAEAFFGQGTRLTVV.

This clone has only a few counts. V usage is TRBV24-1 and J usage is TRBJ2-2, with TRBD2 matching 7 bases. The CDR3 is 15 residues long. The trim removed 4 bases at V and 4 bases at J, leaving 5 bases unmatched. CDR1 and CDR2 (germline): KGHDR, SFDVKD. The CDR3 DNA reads TGTGCCACCAGTGAGACTGGGACTACCACCGGGGAGCTGTTTTTT. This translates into CATSETGTTTGELFF.

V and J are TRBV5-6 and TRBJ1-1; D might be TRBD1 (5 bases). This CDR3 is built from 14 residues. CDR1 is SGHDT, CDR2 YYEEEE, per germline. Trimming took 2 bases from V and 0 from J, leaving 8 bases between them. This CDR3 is CASSFGGVNTEAFF. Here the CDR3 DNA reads TGTGCCAGCAGCTTCGGGGGGGTGAACACTGAAGCTTTCTTT.

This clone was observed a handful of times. The CDR3 reads CASSPRDRDNEQYF. The DNA of the CDR3 is TGCGCCAGCAGTCCCCGGGACAGGGACAACGAGCAGTACTTC. The chain couples TRBV5-1 to TRBJ2-7, with 9 nucleotides matching TRBD1. Germline loops: CDR1 SGHRS, CDR2 YFSETQ. The trim removed 5 bases at V and 5 bases at J, leaving 8 bases unmatched. The CDR3 is 14 residues long.

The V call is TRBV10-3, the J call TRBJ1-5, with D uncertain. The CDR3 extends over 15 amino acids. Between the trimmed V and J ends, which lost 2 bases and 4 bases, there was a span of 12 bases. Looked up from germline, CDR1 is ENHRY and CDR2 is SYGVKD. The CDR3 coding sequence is TGTGCCATCAGTGAGGATCCAGGAGGGAATCAGCCCCAGCATTTT. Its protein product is CAISEDPGGNQPQHF.

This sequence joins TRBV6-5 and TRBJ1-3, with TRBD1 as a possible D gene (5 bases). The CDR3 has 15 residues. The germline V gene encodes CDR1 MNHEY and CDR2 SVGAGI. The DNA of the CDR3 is TGTGGGAGTAGGCCCCAGGGCCCTCCTGGAAACACCATATATTTT. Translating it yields CGSRPQGPPGNTIYF.

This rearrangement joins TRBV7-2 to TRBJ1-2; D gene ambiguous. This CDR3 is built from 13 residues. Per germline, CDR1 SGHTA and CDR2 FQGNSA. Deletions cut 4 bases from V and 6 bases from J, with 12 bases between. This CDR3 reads CASSSSVVNGYTF. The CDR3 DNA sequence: TGTGCCAGCAGCTCCTCGGTTGTGAATGGCTACACCTTC.

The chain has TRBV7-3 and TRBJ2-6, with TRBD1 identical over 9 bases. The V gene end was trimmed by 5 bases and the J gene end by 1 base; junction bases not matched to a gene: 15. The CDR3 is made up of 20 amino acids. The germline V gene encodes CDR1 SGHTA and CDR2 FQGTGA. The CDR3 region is CASSLYLRDRGKSGANVLTF. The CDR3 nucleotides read TGTGCCAGCAGCCTATACCTCCGTGACAGGGGGAAATCTGGGGCCAACGTCCTGACTTTC.

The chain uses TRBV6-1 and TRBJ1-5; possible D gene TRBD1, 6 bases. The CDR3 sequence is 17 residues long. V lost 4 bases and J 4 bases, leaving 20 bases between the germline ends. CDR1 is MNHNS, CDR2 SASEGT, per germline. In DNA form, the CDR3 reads TGTGCCAGCAGTGCTACAGGGTTGTTTGTGGCGAATCAGCCCCAGCATTTT. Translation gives CASSATGLFVANQPQHF.

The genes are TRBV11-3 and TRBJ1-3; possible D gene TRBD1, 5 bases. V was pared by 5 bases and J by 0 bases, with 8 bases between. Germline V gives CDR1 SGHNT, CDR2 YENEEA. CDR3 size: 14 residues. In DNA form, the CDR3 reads TGTGCCAGCAGCCGGACATCCTCTGGAAACACCATATATTTT. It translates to CASSRTSSGNTIYF. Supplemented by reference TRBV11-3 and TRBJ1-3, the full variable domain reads EAGVVQSPRYKIIEKKQPVAFWCNPISGHNTLYWYLQNLGQGPELLIRYENEEAVDDSQLPKDRFSAERLKGVDSTLKIQPAELGDSAVYLCASSRTSSGNTIYFGEGSWLTVV.

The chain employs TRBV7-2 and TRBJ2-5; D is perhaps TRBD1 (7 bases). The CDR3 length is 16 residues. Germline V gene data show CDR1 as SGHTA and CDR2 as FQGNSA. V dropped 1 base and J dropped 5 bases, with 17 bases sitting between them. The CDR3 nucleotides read TGTGCCAGCAGCTTAGGTCAGGCTTCAGGGGGGGAGACCCAGTACTTC. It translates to CASSLGQASGGETQYF. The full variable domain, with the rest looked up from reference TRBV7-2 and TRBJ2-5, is GAGVSQSPSNKVTEKGKDVELRCDPISGHTALYWYRQSLGQGLEFLIYFQGNSAPDKSGLPSDRFSAERTGGSVSTLTIQRTQQEDSAVYLCASSLGQASGGETQYFGPGTRLLVL.

This CDR3 is CATSEPGTGGLINTGELFF. In nucleotides, the CDR3 is TGTGCCACCAGTGAGCCCGGGACAGGGGGCCTCATAAACACCGGGGAGCTGTTTTTT. The chain combines TRBV24-1 with TRBJ2-2; 12 positions agree with TRBD1. There are 19 residues in the CDR3. V was clipped by 4 bases and J by 2 bases; unmatched bases: 10. Per germline, CDR1 KGHDR and CDR2 SFDVKD.

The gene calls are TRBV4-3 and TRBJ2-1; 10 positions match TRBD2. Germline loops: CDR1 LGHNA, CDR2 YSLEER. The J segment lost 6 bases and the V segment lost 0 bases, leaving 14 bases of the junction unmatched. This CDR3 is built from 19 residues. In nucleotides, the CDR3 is TGCGCCAGCAGCCAAGATTCTCGGCTAGCGGGGGCTAGACGCAATGAGCAGTTCTTC. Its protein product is CASSQDSRLAGARRNEQFF.